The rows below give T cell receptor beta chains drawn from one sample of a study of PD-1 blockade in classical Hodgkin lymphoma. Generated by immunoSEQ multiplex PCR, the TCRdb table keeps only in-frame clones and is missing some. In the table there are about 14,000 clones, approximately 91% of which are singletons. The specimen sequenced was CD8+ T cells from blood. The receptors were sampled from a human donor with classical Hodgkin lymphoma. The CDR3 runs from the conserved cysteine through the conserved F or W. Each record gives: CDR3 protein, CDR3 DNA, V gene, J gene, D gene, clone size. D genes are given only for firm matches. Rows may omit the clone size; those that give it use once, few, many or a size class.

cdr3_aa: CASSIGTGTGELFF
cdr3_nt: TGTGCCAGCAGTATCGGGACAGGGACCGGGGAGCTGTTTTTT
v_call: TRBV6-5
j_call: TRBJ2-2
d_call: TRBD1
clone_size: -

cdr3_aa: CASSLGAGPWDGYTF
cdr3_nt: TGTGCCAGCAGCTTAGGCGCCGGCCCTTGGGATGGCTACACCTTC
v_call: TRBV7-8
j_call: TRBJ1-2
d_call: -
clone_size: once

cdr3_aa: CASHRSSGRTDTQYF
cdr3_nt: TGTGCCAGTCACCGATCTAGCGGGAGGACAGATACGCAGTATTTT
v_call: TRBV2
j_call: TRBJ2-3
d_call: TRBD2
clone_size: -

cdr3_aa: CASSTRTGSAEAFF
cdr3_nt: TGTGCCAGCAGTACTCGGACAGGGTCGGCTGAAGCTTTCTTT
v_call: TRBV6-6
j_call: TRBJ1-1
d_call: TRBD1
clone_size: -

cdr3_aa: CAWSVLGETQYF
cdr3_nt: TGTGCCTGGAGTGTACTAGGAGAGACCCAGTACTTC
v_call: TRBV30
j_call: TRBJ2-5
d_call: -
clone_size: -

cdr3_aa: CASSLRSVSEQYF
cdr3_nt: TGTGCCAGCAGCTTACGCTCCGTGAGCGAGCAGTACTTC
v_call: TRBV7-3
j_call: TRBJ2-7
d_call: -
clone_size: -

cdr3_aa: CASSELYSGATDTEQFF
cdr3_nt: TGTGCCAGCAGCGAACTTTATAGCGGGGCGACAGATACTGAGCAGTTCTTC
v_call: TRBV9
j_call: TRBJ2-1
d_call: TRBD2
clone_size: -

cdr3_aa: CASSQDLAEQYF
cdr3_nt: TGTGCCAGCAGCCAAGATCTTGCCGAGCAGTACTTC
v_call: TRBV4-2
j_call: TRBJ2-7
d_call: -
clone_size: -

cdr3_aa: CASSYFGLGQEQFF
cdr3_nt: TGTGCCAGCAGCTATTTTGGTTTGGGGCAGGAGCAGTTCTTC
v_call: TRBV13
j_call: TRBJ2-1
d_call: -
clone_size: -

cdr3_aa: CASSSPTMSNEKLFF
cdr3_nt: TGTGCCAGCAGTTCCCCTACCATGAGTAATGAAAAACTGTTTTTT
v_call: TRBV28
j_call: TRBJ1-4
d_call: -
clone_size: -

cdr3_aa: CASSSLLTSGRVGSTQYF
cdr3_nt: TGTGCCAGCAGTTCACTACTGACTAGCGGGAGAGTAGGTAGTACGCAGTATTTT
v_call: TRBV28
j_call: TRBJ2-3
d_call: TRBD2
clone_size: -

cdr3_aa: CASSGPRGGTDTQYF
cdr3_nt: TGTGCCAGCAGTGGCCCAAGGGGGGGCACAGATACGCAGTATTTT
v_call: TRBV6-1
j_call: TRBJ2-3
d_call: -
clone_size: -

cdr3_aa: CASLPVGTGNAEAFF
cdr3_nt: TGTGCCAGCCTGCCCGTCGGGACAGGGAACGCTGAAGCTTTCTTT
v_call: TRBV27
j_call: TRBJ1-1
d_call: TRBD1
clone_size: -

cdr3_aa: CASSPRTSGRYNEQFF
cdr3_nt: TGTGCCAGCAGCCCACGGACTAGCGGGAGGTACAATGAGCAGTTCTTC
v_call: TRBV7-9
j_call: TRBJ2-1
d_call: TRBD2
clone_size: -

cdr3_aa: CASSQLGSGSYIQETQYF
cdr3_nt: TGCGCCAGCAGCCAACTGGGTAGCGGGAGCTATATCCAAGAGACCCAGTACTTC
v_call: TRBV4-1
j_call: TRBJ2-5
d_call: TRBD2
clone_size: -

cdr3_aa: CASSLAQEAGGGTDTQYF
cdr3_nt: TGTGCCAGCAGCTTGGCCCAAGAGGCAGGGGGTGGAACAGATACGCAGTATTTT
v_call: TRBV5-6
j_call: TRBJ2-3
d_call: TRBD1
clone_size: -

cdr3_aa: CASSLRDNEDTQYF
cdr3_nt: TGTGCCAGCAGCTTACGGGACAACGAAGATACGCAGTATTTT
v_call: TRBV11-3
j_call: TRBJ2-3
d_call: -
clone_size: -

cdr3_aa: CASSEGSARGDTQYF
cdr3_nt: TGTGCCAGCAGTGAGGGTAGCGCCAGAGGGGATACGCAGTATTTT
v_call: TRBV25-1
j_call: TRBJ2-3
d_call: -
clone_size: -

cdr3_aa: CAISESETSGSYDNEQFF
cdr3_nt: TGTGCCATCAGTGAGTCGGAGACTAGCGGGAGTTACGACAATGAGCAGTTCTTC
v_call: TRBV10-3
j_call: TRBJ2-1
d_call: TRBD2
clone_size: -

cdr3_aa: CASSVVGYGEGYNEQFF
cdr3_nt: TGTGCCAGCAGCGTAGTCGGCTATGGGGAAGGGTACAATGAGCAGTTCTTC
v_call: TRBV9
j_call: TRBJ2-1
d_call: -
clone_size: -

cdr3_aa: CASSLGQGRLGEKLFF
cdr3_nt: TGCGCCAGCAGCTTGGGACAGGGGCGGCTCGGTGAAAAACTGTTTTTT
v_call: TRBV5-1
j_call: TRBJ1-4
d_call: TRBD1
clone_size: -

cdr3_aa: CSVDTGGGWGGYTF
cdr3_nt: TGCAGCGTTGACACCGGTGGCGGATGGGGTGGCTACACCTTC
v_call: TRBV29-1
j_call: TRBJ1-2
d_call: -
clone_size: -

cdr3_aa: CASSRITGGQNYGYTF
cdr3_nt: TGCGCCAGCAGCCGGATCACAGGGGGGCAGAACTATGGCTACACCTTC
v_call: TRBV5-1
j_call: TRBJ1-2
d_call: TRBD1
clone_size: once

cdr3_aa: CAITGENRNEQFF
cdr3_nt: TGTGCCATCACCGGAGAAAACCGAAATGAGCAGTTCTTC
v_call: TRBV10-3
j_call: TRBJ2-1
d_call: -
clone_size: -

cdr3_aa: CASSDLSNYGYTF
cdr3_nt: TGTGCCAGCAGTGATCTGAGTAACTATGGCTACACCTTC
v_call: TRBV6-1
j_call: TRBJ1-2
d_call: -
clone_size: -

cdr3_aa: CASIKSWGRRETQYF
cdr3_nt: TGTGCCAGCATTAAGTCATGGGGTCGGCGAGAGACCCAGTACTTC
v_call: TRBV2
j_call: TRBJ2-5
d_call: -
clone_size: -